This T cell receptor (beta chain) was sequenced during a study of beta chain features in type 1 diabetes. Study observations and caveats: Compared with healthy donors, patients appeared to share more similar naive, central memory and regulatory TCRB repertoires. Shorter TCRB CDR3s, moderately but significantly so, marked every one of the four CD4+ subsets in Type 1 diabetes patients.

The CDR3 is 12 amino acids. Per germline, CDR1 SNHLY and CDR2 FYNNEI. V lost 7 bases and J lost 6, with 9 bases in between. This clone has ten or more counts. The target antigen is unknown. The authors reverse transcribed all of the isolated RNA, so sequencing captured expressed TCRB transcripts. The table came from immunoSEQ multiplex PCR; TCRdb's copy has only in-frame clones and leaves some out. The sample carries some 270,000 clones, 7.5% to 9.5% recorded once. The rearrangement links TRBV2 to TRBJ2-2, with D maybe TRBD2 (6 bases). Sequencing used central memory CD4+ T cells from blood. The sequence derives from a woman in her late teens or twenties in good health. CDR3 nucleotide sequence: TGTGCCAGCACCAGGGAGGCCGGGGAGCTGTTTTTT. Translation: CASTREAGELFF.